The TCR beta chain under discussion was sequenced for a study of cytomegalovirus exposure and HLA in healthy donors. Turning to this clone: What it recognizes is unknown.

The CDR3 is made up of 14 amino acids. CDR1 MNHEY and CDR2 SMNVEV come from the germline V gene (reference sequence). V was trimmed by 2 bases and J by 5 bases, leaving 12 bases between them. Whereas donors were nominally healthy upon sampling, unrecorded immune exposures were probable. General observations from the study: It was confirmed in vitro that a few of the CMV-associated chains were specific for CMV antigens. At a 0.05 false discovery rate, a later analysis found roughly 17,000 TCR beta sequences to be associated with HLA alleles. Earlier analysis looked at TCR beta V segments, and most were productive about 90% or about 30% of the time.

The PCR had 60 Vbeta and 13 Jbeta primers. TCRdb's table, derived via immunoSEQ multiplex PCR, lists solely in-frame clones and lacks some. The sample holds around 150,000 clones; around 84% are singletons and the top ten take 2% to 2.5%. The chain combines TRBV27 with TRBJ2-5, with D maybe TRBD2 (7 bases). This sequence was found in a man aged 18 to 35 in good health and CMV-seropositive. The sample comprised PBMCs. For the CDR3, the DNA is TGTGCCAGCAGTTTAGGGGGGGGGCGGGAGACCCAGTACTTC. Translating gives CASSLGGGRETQYF.